A single count supports the clone carrying this T cell receptor beta chain. Profiled with immunoSEQ multiplex PCR; TCRdb holds only in-frame clones, not every one. The sample includes fewer than 110,000 clones, 96% of them seen just once. The data stem from a study of technical replicates of blood from several donors. V gave up 6 bases and J gave up 2 bases; unmatched junction bases: 3. CDR1 KGHSH and CDR2 LQKENI come from the germline V gene. CDR3 length: 14 amino acids. The sequenced sample was T cells isolated from PBMCs. The genes are TRBV18 and TRBJ1-5, with 8 nucleotides matching TRBD1. This TCR was sampled from a human donor in good health. The CDR3: CASSPDRGNQPQHF. The CDR3 DNA reads TGTGCCAGCTCCCCGGACAGGGGCAATCAGCCCCAGCATTTT.